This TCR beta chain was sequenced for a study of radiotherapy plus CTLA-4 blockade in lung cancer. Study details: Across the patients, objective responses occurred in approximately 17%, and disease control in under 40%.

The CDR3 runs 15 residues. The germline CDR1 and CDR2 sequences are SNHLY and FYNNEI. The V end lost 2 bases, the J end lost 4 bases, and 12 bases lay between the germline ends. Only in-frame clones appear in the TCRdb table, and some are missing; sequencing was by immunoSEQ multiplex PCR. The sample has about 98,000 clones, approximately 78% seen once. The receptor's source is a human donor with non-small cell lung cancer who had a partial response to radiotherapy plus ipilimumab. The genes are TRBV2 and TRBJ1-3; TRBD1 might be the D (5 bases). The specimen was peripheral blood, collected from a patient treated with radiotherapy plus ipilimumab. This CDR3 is CASSESSGAGNTIYF. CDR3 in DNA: TGTGCCAGCAGTGAATCTAGCGGGGCAGGAAACACCATATATTTT. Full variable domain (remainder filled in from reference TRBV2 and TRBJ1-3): EPEVTQTPSHQVTQMGQEVILRCVPISNHLYFYWYRQILGQKVEFLVSFYNNEISEKSEIFDDQFSVERPDGSNFTLKIRSTKLEDSAMYFCASSESSGAGNTIYFGEGSWLTVV.